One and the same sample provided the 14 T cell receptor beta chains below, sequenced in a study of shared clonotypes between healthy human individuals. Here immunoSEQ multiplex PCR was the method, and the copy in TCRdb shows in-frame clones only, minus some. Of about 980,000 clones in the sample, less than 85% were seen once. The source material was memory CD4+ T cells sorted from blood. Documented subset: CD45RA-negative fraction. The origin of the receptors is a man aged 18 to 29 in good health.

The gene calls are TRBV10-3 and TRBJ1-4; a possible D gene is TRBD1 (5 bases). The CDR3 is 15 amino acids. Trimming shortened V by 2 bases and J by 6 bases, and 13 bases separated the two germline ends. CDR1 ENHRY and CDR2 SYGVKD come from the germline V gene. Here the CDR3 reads CAISEGAGTDEKLFF. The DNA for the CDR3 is TGTGCCATCAGTGAGGGGGCCGGGACGGATGAAAAACTGTTTTTT.

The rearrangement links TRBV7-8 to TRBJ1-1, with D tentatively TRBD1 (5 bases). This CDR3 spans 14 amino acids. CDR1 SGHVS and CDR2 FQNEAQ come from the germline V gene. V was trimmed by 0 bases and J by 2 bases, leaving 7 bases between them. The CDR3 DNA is TGTGCCAGCAGCTTAGCGACAGCTAACACTGAAGCTTTCTTT. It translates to CASSLATANTEAFF.

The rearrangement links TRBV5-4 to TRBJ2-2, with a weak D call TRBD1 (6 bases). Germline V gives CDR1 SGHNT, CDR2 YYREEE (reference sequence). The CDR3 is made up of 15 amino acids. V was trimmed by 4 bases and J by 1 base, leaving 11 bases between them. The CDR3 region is CASSPGQQNTGELFF. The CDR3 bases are TGTGCCAGCAGCCCTGGACAGCAGAACACCGGGGAGCTGTTTTTT.

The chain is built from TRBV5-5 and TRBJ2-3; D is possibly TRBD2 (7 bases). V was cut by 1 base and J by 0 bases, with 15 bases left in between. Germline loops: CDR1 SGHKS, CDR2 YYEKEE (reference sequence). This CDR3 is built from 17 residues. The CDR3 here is CASSLLIGGLSTDTQYF. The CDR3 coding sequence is TGTGCCAGCAGCTTGCTGATCGGGGGGCTAAGCACAGATACGCAGTATTTT.

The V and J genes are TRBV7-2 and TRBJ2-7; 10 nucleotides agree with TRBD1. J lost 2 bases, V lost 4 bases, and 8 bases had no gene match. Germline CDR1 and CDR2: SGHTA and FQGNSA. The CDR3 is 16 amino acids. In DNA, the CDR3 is TGTGCCAGCAGCTCAGGGGACAGGGGCGCAGCCTACGAGCAGTACTTC. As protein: CASSSGDRGAAYEQYF.

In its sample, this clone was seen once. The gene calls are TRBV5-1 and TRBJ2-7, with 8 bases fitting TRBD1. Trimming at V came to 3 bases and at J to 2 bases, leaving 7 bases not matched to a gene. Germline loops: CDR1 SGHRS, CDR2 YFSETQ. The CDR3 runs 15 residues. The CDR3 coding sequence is TGCGCCAGCAGCTCCTACAGGGGGGAGACCTACGAGCAGTACTTC. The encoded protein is CASSSYRGETYEQYF.

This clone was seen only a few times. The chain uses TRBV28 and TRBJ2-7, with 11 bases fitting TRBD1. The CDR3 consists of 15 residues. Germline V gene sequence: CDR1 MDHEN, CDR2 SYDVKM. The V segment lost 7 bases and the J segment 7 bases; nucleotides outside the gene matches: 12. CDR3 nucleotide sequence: TGTGCCAGCATGGACCGGGACAGGGGGAGGGATGAGCAGTACTTC. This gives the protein CASMDRDRGRDEQYF.

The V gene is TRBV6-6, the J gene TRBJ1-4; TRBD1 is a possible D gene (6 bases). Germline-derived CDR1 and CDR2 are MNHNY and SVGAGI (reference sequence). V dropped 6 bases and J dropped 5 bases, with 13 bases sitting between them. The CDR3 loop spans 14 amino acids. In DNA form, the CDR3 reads TGTGCCAGCAGGCCGGGACATCAGAATGAAAAACTGTTTTTT. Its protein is CASRPGHQNEKLFF.

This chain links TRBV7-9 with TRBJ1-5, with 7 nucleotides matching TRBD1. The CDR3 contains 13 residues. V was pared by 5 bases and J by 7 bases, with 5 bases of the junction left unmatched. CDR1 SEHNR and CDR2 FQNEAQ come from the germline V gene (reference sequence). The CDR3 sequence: CASSQQGLQPQHF. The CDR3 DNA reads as TGTGCCAGCAGCCAACAGGGGTTGCAGCCCCAGCATTTT.

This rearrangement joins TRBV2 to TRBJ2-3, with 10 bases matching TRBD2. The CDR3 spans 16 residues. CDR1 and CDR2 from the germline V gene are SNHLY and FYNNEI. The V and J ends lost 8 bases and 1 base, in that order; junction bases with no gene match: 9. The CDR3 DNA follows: TGTGCCAGCCGAACCTTAGCGGGAGGAGGCACAGATACGCAGTATTTT. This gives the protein CASRTLAGGGTDTQYF.

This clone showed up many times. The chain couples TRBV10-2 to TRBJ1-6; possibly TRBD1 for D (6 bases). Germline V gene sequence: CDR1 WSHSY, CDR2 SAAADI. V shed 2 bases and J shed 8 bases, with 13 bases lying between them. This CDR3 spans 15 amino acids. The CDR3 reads CASSEPKGVDSPLHF. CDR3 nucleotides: TGCGCCAGCAGTGAGCCGAAGGGGGTTGATTCACCCCTCCACTTT.

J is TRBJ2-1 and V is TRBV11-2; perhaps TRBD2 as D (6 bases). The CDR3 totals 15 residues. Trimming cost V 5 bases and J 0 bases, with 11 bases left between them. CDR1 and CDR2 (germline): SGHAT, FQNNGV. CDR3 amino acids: CASSTGVTSYNEQFF. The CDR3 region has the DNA TGTGCCAGCAGCACGGGAGTAACCTCCTACAATGAGCAGTTCTTC.

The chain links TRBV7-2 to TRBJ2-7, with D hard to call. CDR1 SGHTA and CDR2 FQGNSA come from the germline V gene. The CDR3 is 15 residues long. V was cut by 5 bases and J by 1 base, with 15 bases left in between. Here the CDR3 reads CASSAPFLGSYEQYF. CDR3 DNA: TGTGCCAGCAGCGCCCCATTTCTGGGATCCTACGAGCAGTACTTC.

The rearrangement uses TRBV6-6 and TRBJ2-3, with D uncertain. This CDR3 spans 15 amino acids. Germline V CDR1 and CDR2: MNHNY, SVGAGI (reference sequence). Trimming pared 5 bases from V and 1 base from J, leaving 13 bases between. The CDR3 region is CASSPSNQRTDTQYF. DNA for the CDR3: TGTGCCAGCAGTCCCTCGAACCAGCGCACAGATACGCAGTATTTT.